This T cell receptor (beta chain) was observed in a study of T cell clonotyping in hematopoietic cell transplantation. Findings of the study overall: Recipient TCR diversity dropped after transplant; expanded clonotypes rose from day 30 to 180. Cells were unsorted, so CD4 and CD8 contributions were not separated.

Worth noting for this clone: Its specificity is not known.

Some clones are missing from TCRdb's copy, which holds only in-frame ones; the method was immunoSEQ multiplex PCR. The sample includes some 10,000 clones, approximately 97% of them seen just once. Trimming took 0 bases from V and 0 from J, leaving 9 bases between them. This CDR3 spans 15 amino acids. The V gene's germline CDR1 is SGHDT and CDR2 YYEEEE. The receptor comes from a male patient in his sixties who had an allogeneic stem cell transplant from a related donor, so the T cells may come from the graft donor. Some clones in this sample may be carry-over from other donors' samples. The specimen was peripheral blood mononuclear cells, collected 100 days after allogeneic stem cell transplant. This chain uses TRBV5-6 with TRBJ1-2; D gene unclear. In DNA form, the CDR3 reads TGTGCCAGCAGCTTGGGCAGGAGAACTAACTATGGCTACACCTTC. Encoded protein: CASSLGRRTNYGYTF. The full variable domain, its missing parts supplied by reference TRBV5-6 and TRBJ1-2, is DAGVTQSPTHLIKTRGQQVTLRCSPKSGHDTVSWYQQALGQGPQFIFQYYEEEERQRGNFPDRFSGHQFPNYSSELNVNALLLGDSALYLCASSLGRRTNYGYTFGSGTRLTVV.